This section outlines one TCR beta chain sequence together with its context. The sample originates from a study of blood T cell repertoires in COVID-19. Produced via immunoSEQ multiplex PCR; TCRdb's table is partial and in-frame only. The sample has around 260,000 clones; about 88% are singletons. Enrollees, roughly 18 to 90 years old, lived in 24 US areas. Participant-reported clinical history was the basis for cohort assignment. This CDR3 has 14 amino acids. Germline-derived CDR1 and CDR2 are MNHEY and SVGAGI. V dropped 6 bases and J dropped 8 bases, with 17 bases sitting between them. This chain connects TRBV6-5 to TRBJ1-5; D may be TRBD1 (5 bases). The specimen sequenced was PBMCs or T cells enriched from blood (not recorded which). The sequence was obtained from a man younger than 45 with acute COVID-19. The CDR3 region is CASRSPGEEKPQHF. Here the CDR3 DNA reads TGTGCCAGCAGATCACCGGGGGAAGAGAAGCCCCAGCATTTT.